The sequence of this T cell receptor (beta chain) was determined in a study of T cell repertoires in cytomegalovirus infection. Study information: Alongside well-studied HLA-B-restricted CMV epitopes, recently identified HLA-C-restricted CMV epitopes were also used. Signatures in public TCR beta sequences pointed to both CMV infection and matching HLA type. Findings of the study overall: Frequencies of public TCR beta families were cumulated, and this identified carriers of CMV plus the relevant HLA. The study found HLA-C-restricted CMV-specific TCR beta clonotypes dominating the ex vivo response.

Trimming at V came to 4 bases and at J to 5 bases, leaving 8 bases not matched to a gene. The CDR3 loop spans 15 amino acids. Germline V gene data show CDR1 as LGHNA and CDR2 as YSLEER. This clonotype has only a few counts. Antigen unknown. TCRdb analysed the reads with MiXCR anew, one entry per CDR3 protein. This table holds about 920,000 distinct CDR3 sequences, approximately 31% found once. This clonotype originated in a human donor in good health (CMV status not recorded). Some clones in this sample may be carry-over from other donors' samples. This rearrangement joins TRBV4-3 to TRBJ1-2; 9 nucleotides line up with TRBD1. The sequenced sample was cultured CD8+ T cells from PBMCs, obtained from culture after CMV antigen stimulation. The CDR3 region is CASSPTPDRGYGYTF. In nucleotides, the CDR3 is TGCGCCAGCAGCCCCACGCCGGACAGGGGTTATGGCTACACCTTC.